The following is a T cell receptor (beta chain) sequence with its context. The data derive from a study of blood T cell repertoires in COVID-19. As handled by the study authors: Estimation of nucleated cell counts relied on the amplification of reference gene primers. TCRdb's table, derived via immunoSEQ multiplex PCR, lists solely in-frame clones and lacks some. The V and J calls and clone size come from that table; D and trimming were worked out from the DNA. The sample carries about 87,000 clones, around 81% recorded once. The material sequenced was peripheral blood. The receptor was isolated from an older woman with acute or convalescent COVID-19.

CDR3 sequence (DNA): TGTGCTTCACGGGGCGGGGCATACAATGAGCAGTTCTTC. This sequence encodes CASRGGAYNEQFF. The rearrangement links TRBV28 to TRBJ2-1, with a weak D call TRBD2 (6 bases). The CDR3 totals 13 residues. Per germline, CDR1 MDHEN and CDR2 SYDVKM.